The 27 T cell receptor beta chains below all came from one sample that was sequenced in a study of human T cells and chemical hapten exposure. Sample time point: patch test 1, 2 weeks after DPC sensitization. Treatment of the sample: therapeutic diphenylcyclopropenone sensitization with weekly scalp DPC. From the RACE reads, TCRdb called clonotypes with MiXCR, one entry per CDR3 protein. The sample includes tens of thousands of distinct CDR3 sequences, 9.3% of them seen just once. Here the sequenced sample was whole blood, taken in connection with sensitization to the hapten diphenylcyclopropenone (DPC). The receptors shown here come from a woman in her fifties or sixties with alopecia areata. Some clones in this sample may be carry-over from other donors' samples.

Many counts were recorded for this clonotype. The chain couples TRBV7-9 to TRBJ1-2; 8 bases are shared with TRBD1. The V and J ends lost 5 bases and 5 bases, in that order; junction bases with no gene match: 19. Looked up from germline, CDR1 is SEHNR and CDR2 is FQNEAQ (reference sequence). This CDR3 region has 18 residues. Here the CDR3 DNA reads TGTGCCAGCAGCCCAAAGTTAGCAGGGACAGGCCAACTTTATGGCTACACCTTC. Its translation is CASSPKLAGTGQLYGYTF.

The gene calls are TRBV24-1 and TRBJ2-7; 8 nucleotides align to TRBD1. V dropped 3 bases and J dropped 6; count of bases not matched to a gene: 6. This CDR3 has 14 amino acids. Per germline, CDR1 KGHDR and CDR2 SFDVKD. The CDR3 nucleotides are TGTGCCACCAGTGATCACAGGGGGGCCTCCGAGCAGTACTTC. It is translated as CATSDHRGASEQYF.

This clonotype came up many times. The chain uses TRBV24-1 and TRBJ2-3; D is uncertain. V lost 11 bases, J lost 2 bases, and 10 bases lay in between. Germline V gives CDR1 KGHDR, CDR2 SFDVKD. This CDR3 has 12 amino acids. CDR3 in amino acids: CAIGRDTDTQYF. The CDR3 nucleotides are TGTGCCATAGGCAGAGACACAGATACGCAGTATTTT.

There are many counts of this clonotype. The chain employs TRBV9 and TRBJ2-3; D gene ambiguous. This CDR3 has 12 amino acids. Germline lookup yields CDR1 SGDLS and CDR2 YYNGEE. V was trimmed by 3 bases and J by 8 bases, leaving 10 bases between them. The CDR3 loop reads CASSGPEGTQYF. Written as DNA, the CDR3 is TGTGCCAGCAGCGGTCCCGAAGGTACGCAGTATTTT.

This clonotype was seen ten or more times. This rearrangement joins TRBV29-1 to TRBJ2-2; D gene ambiguous. This CDR3 contains 12 residues. Germline V CDR1 and CDR2: SQVTM, ANQGSEA. Deletions cut 0 bases from V and 7 bases from J, with 6 bases between. The CDR3 nucleotides are TGCAGCGTTGAAGATCCCGGCGGGGAGCTGTTTTTT. This translates into CSVEDPGGELFF.

The rearrangement joins TRBV3-1 to TRBJ2-5; D is undetermined. V shed 0 bases and J shed 5 bases, with 19 bases lying between them. Germline CDR1 is LGHDT and CDR2 is YNNKEL (reference sequence). The CDR3 spans 17 residues. The DNA of the CDR3 is TGTGCCAGCAGCCAAGATTCGGCCATTCCGAATCTTGAGACCCAGTACTTC. Its translation: CASSQDSAIPNLETQYF.

This clonotype occurred many times. The chain couples TRBV20-1 to TRBJ2-3, with a possible D match to TRBD1 (6 bases). V dropped 4 bases and J dropped 0 bases, with 11 bases sitting between them. CDR1 and CDR2 (germline): DFQATT, SNEGSKA (reference sequence). This CDR3 has 14 amino acids. The CDR3 protein is CSANRELSTDTQYF. In DNA form, the CDR3 reads TGCAGTGCTAACAGGGAACTAAGCACAGATACGCAGTATTTT.

The table lists this clonotype with many counts. The chain employs TRBV6-6 and TRBJ1-5; 10 nucleotides line up with TRBD1. The germline V gene has CDR1 MNHNY and CDR2 SVGAGI (reference sequence). The CDR3 loop spans 14 amino acids. Germline trimming cut 5 bases from V and 7 bases from J; bases unmatched to any gene: 5. The CDR3 sequence is CASSQDRGYQPQHF. The CDR3 region has the DNA TGTGCCAGCAGTCAGGACAGGGGGTACCAGCCCCAGCATTTT.

This chain links TRBV20-1 with TRBJ1-3; no clear D. The germline gives CDR1 DFQATT, CDR2 SNEGSKA (reference sequence). The CDR3 has 11 residues. The CDR3 region has the DNA TGCAGCGCCGCGGGGGGAAACACCATATATTTT. It yields the protein CSAAGGNTIYF.

This clonotype was counted only a few times. This chain links TRBV29-1 with TRBJ1-1; D remains unclear. The CDR3 length is 12 residues. The V gene's germline CDR1 is SQVTM and CDR2 ANQGSEA. The V end lost 2 bases, the J end lost 0 bases, and 4 bases lay between the germline ends. DNA of the CDR3: TGCAGCGTTGAACCGTTGAACACTGAAGCTTTCTTT. It codes for CSVEPLNTEAFF. Looking up the rest from reference TRBV29-1 and TRBJ1-1 gives the full variable domain: SAVISQKPSRDICQRGTSLTIQCQVDSQVTMMFWYRQQPGQSLTLIATANQGSEATYESGFVIDKFPISRPNLTFSTLTVSNMSPEDSSIYLCSVEPLNTEAFFGQGTRLTVV.

This clonotype appeared many times. The chain links TRBV2 to TRBJ2-5; D assignment may be TRBD1 or TRBD2 (6 bases each). There are 12 residues in the CDR3. Trimming pared 8 bases from V and 13 bases from J, leaving 20 bases between. Germline V CDR1 and CDR2: SNHLY, FYNNEI. CDR3 region: CASLQGRGVRYF. As DNA, the CDR3 is TGTGCCAGCCTACAGGGAAGGGGGGTCCGGTACTTC. Supplemented by reference TRBV2 and TRBJ2-5, the full variable domain reads EPEVTQTPSHQVTQMGQEVILRCVPISNHLYFYWYRQILGQKVEFLVSFYNNEISEKSEIFDDQFSVERPDGSNFTLKIRSTKLEDSAMYFCASLQGRGVRYFGPGTRLLVL.

The rearrangement uses TRBV12-3 or TRBV12-4 and TRBJ2-2, with 10 bases matching TRBD2. V lost 3 bases to trimming and J lost 5 bases; unmatched junction nucleotides: 3. The CDR3 is 15 amino acids. Written as DNA, the CDR3 is TGTGCCAGCAGTTTGTCGACTAGCGGGACCGGGGAGCTGTTTTTT. Translation: CASSLSTSGTGELFF.

Many counts were recorded for this clonotype. The chain employs TRBV29-1 and TRBJ2-7; possibly TRBD1 for D (5 bases). Germline assignment: CDR1 SQVTM and CDR2 ANQGSEA. This CDR3 comprises 13 residues. Trimming removed 1 base at V and 1 base at J, with 8 bases between. Here the CDR3 reads CSVEGRTSYEQYF. The DNA for the CDR3 is TGCAGCGTTGAAGGAAGGACATCCTACGAGCAGTACTTC.

This clonotype was seen repeatedly, ten times or more. The chain's CDR3 is CASRGRASVPQETQYF. As DNA, the CDR3 is TGTGCCAGCAGGGGGAGGGCCAGCGTACCTCAAGAGACCCAGTACTTC. The chain recombines TRBV27 with TRBJ2-5; 7 positions agree with TRBD2. The germline V gene has CDR1 MNHEY and CDR2 SMNVEV (reference sequence). CDR3 length equals 16 residues. V gave up 6 bases and J gave up 2 bases; unmatched junction bases: 12.

This clonotype was recorded many times. This sequence joins TRBV3-1 and TRBJ2-2; D might be TRBD1 (6 bases). This CDR3 spans 15 amino acids. Trimming pared 7 bases from V and 0 bases from J, leaving 12 bases between. Germline V gene sequence: CDR1 LGHDT, CDR2 YNNKEL (reference sequence). The DNA for the CDR3 is TGTGCCAGCACTAAGGGACATTCGAACACCGGGGAGCTGTTTTTT. Protein product: CASTKGHSNTGELFF.

This clonotype was recorded at least ten times. The J gene is TRBJ1-1, the V gene TRBV18; possibly TRBD1 for D (5 bases). The germline gives CDR1 KGHSH, CDR2 LQKENI. Trimming removed 4 bases at V and 5 bases at J, with 23 bases between. This CDR3 spans 17 amino acids. DNA for the CDR3: TGTGCCAGCTCACACTCCGGGACCGCCGGTGTGGTAACTGAAGCTTTCTTT. This sequence encodes CASSHSGTAGVVTEAFF.

This clonotype was recorded many times. This sequence joins TRBV4-1 and TRBJ2-7; perhaps TRBD2 as D (7 bases). Trimming left V 2 bases short and J 6 bases short, with 20 bases between. The CDR3 runs 16 residues. The germline V gene has CDR1 MGHRA and CDR2 YSYEKL. The CDR3 protein is CASSQSFVRGPSEQYF. CDR3 nucleotide sequence: TGCGCCAGCAGCCAATCCTTTGTGCGGGGGCCTTCCGAGCAGTACTTC.

This chain connects TRBV3-1 to TRBJ2-7; 12 bases agree with TRBD2. Germline CDR1 and CDR2: LGHDT and YNNKEL (reference sequence). The CDR3 consists of 14 residues. Trimming cost V 1 base and J 6 bases; bases outside gene matches: 1. CDR3 sequence reads: CASSQGLAGVEQYF. In DNA form, the CDR3 reads TGTGCCAGCAGCCAAGGACTAGCGGGAGTCGAGCAGTACTTC.

A few counts support this clonotype. The chain joins TRBV19 to TRBJ2-1; D is unclear. Per germline, CDR1 LNHDA and CDR2 SQIVND (reference sequence). V lost 6 bases and J 2 bases, leaving 14 bases between the germline ends. CDR3 length: 15 amino acids. CDR3 bases: TGTGCCAGTAGCCGACCCGGTGCGGCCTACAATGAGCAGTTCTTC. This encodes CASSRPGAAYNEQFF.

A few counts support this clonotype. The chain uses TRBV10-2 and TRBJ2-7; the D is unclear. V gave up 2 bases and J gave up 2 bases, with 4 bases separating them. This CDR3 has 12 amino acids. Germline V CDR1 and CDR2: WSHSY, SAAADI. The CDR3 nucleotides are TGCGCCAGCAGTGAGGTAACCTACGAGCAGTACTTC. Translating it yields CASSEVTYEQYF.

This clonotype was seen repeatedly, ten times or more. The chain employs TRBV14 and TRBJ1-4, with D perhaps TRBD1 (6 bases). Germline V gene sequence: CDR1 SGHDN, CDR2 FVKESK. This CDR3 has 18 residues. Trimming cost V 0 bases and J 0 bases, with 14 bases left between them. CDR3 DNA: TGTGCCAGCAGCCAAGACAGGGGAGGAGACCCAACTAATGAAAAACTGTTTTTT. Protein product: CASSQDRGGDPTNEKLFF.

This clonotype was seen many times. This sequence joins TRBV6-2 or TRBV6-3 and TRBJ1-5; 8 positions agree with TRBD1. V lost 6 bases, J lost 5 bases, and 6 bases stayed unmatched. Germline V gene lookup returns CDR1 MNHEY and CDR2 SVGEGT. This CDR3 is 14 amino acids long. In DNA form, the CDR3 reads TGTGCCAGCAGCGGCGACAGGGGAGATCAGCCCCAGCATTTT. Translation gives CASSGDRGDQPQHF.

This clonotype was detected ten times or more. The chain combines TRBV28 with TRBJ1-5, with a possible D match to TRBD1 (6 bases). The CDR3 sequence is 13 residues long. Per germline, CDR1 MDHEN and CDR2 SYDVKM. The V and J ends lost 7 bases and 5 bases respectively, with 12 bases between them. The CDR3 protein is CASTKGGDQPQHF. The CDR3 DNA reads TGTGCCAGCACTAAGGGGGGGGATCAGCCCCAGCATTTT.

This clonotype was recorded many times. The V and J genes are TRBV20-1 and TRBJ1-2; D call uncertain. V lost 0 bases to trimming and J lost 3 bases, with 14 bases between them. Germline CDR1 reads DFQATT; CDR2 reads SNEGSKA (reference sequence). The CDR3 length is 15 residues. CDR3 sequence reads: CSARDFGESYYGYTF. CDR3 nucleotides: TGCAGTGCTAGAGACTTCGGAGAATCCTACTATGGCTACACCTTC.

This clonotype was detected a few times. The V and J genes are TRBV3-1 and TRBJ1-1; D might be TRBD1 (5 bases). The V end was cut by 3 bases, the J end by 6 bases, with 8 bases between. The germline gives CDR1 LGHDT, CDR2 YNNKEL (reference sequence). The CDR3 covers 12 residues. CDR3 DNA: TGTGCCAGCAGCCACCAGGGAGCTGAAGCTTTCTTT. Translating gives CASSHQGAEAFF.

The chain combines TRBV7-2 with TRBJ1-1; D perhaps matches TRBD1 (5 bases). The V end was cut by 7 bases, the J end by 1 base, with 16 bases between. CDR3 size: 15 residues. Germline V gene data show CDR1 as SGHTA and CDR2 as FQGNSA. CDR3 DNA sequence: TGTGCCAGCACCGGTCCAGGGACTCGGAACACTGAAGCTTTCTTT. It is translated as CASTGPGTRNTEAFF. The complete variable domain, with remaining parts taken from reference TRBV7-2 and TRBJ1-1, reads GAGVSQSPSNKVTEKGKDVELRCDPISGHTALYWYRQSLGQGLEFLIYFQGNSAPDKSGLPSDRFSAERTGGSVSTLTIQRTQQEDSAVYLCASTGPGTRNTEAFFGQGTRLTVV.

This clonotype was recorded at least ten times. This sequence joins TRBV5-1 and TRBJ1-1; TRBD1 matches 9 bases. V shed 4 bases and J 5 bases; nucleotides not matched to a gene: 9. The germline gives CDR1 SGHRS, CDR2 YFSETQ. The CDR3 is 15 residues long. The CDR3 sequence is CASSERTGDGTEAFF. CDR3 bases: TGCGCCAGCAGCGAAAGGACAGGGGACGGGACTGAAGCTTTCTTT.